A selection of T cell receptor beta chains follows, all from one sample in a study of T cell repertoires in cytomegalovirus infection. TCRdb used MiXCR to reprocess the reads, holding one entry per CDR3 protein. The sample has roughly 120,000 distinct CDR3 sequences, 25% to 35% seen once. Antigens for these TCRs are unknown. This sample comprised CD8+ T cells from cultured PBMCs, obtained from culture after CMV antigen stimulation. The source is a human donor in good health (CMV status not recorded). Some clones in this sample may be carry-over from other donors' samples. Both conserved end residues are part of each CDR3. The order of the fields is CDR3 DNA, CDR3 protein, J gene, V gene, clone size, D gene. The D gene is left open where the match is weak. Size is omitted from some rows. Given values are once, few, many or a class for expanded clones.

DNA: TGTGCCAGCGGTAGACAGGGCTGGACAGATACGCAGTATTTT
CDR3: CASGRQGWTDTQYF
J: TRBJ2-3
V: TRBV12-3/TRBV12-4
size: few
D: TRBD1

DNA: TGTGCCAGTAGTATTGGGGGGCGGCTGTTTTTT
CDR3: CASSIGGRLFF
J: TRBJ2-2
V: TRBV19
size: .
D: .

DNA: TGTGCTAGCAGTTACGGGGCAGGGGGAAGAGCCGGGGAGCTGTTTTTT
CDR3: CASSYGAGGRAGELFF
J: TRBJ2-2
V: TRBV7-6
size: .
D: TRBD1

DNA: TGTGCCAGTAGTATCGGGACAGTTGAAGCTTTCTTT
CDR3: CASSIGTVEAFF
J: TRBJ1-1
V: TRBV19
size: .
D: TRBD1

DNA: TGTGCCAGTATACGGGGGCGGGACAGGCGAACTAGCGGGGACAATGAGCAGTTCTTC
CDR3: CASIRGRDRRTSGDNEQFF
J: TRBJ2-1
V: TRBV19
size: .
D: TRBD2

DNA: TGTGCCAGCAGCTCGGACGGCACAGGGGTGGGCTTCCAAGAGACCCAGTACTTC
CDR3: CASSSDGTGVGFQETQYF
J: TRBJ2-5
V: TRBV7-2
size: many
D: TRBD1

DNA: TGTGCCAGCAGTTTATATCGGCTCTCCGGGACTACCCAGTACTTC
CDR3: CASSLYRLSGTTQYF
J: TRBJ2-5
V: TRBV28
size: .
D: .

DNA: TGCAGTGCTAGACCCCTAGCGGGGGGGACAGATACGCAGTATTTT
CDR3: CSARPLAGGTDTQYF
J: TRBJ2-3
V: TRBV20-1
size: many
D: TRBD2

DNA: TGCAGCGTTCGCGGAGAAACTCGGACAGGTAACACTGAAGCTTTCTTT
CDR3: CSVRGETRTGNTEAFF
J: TRBJ1-1
V: TRBV29-1
size: few
D: TRBD1

DNA: TGCGCCAGCAGCTTAACCAGGACAGGGGGATACTACGAGCAGTACTTC
CDR3: CASSLTRTGGYYEQYF
J: TRBJ2-7
V: TRBV5-1
size: .
D: TRBD1

DNA: TGTGCCAGCAGCTCCCCCAGGAAACCATACGGCTACACCTTC
CDR3: CASSSPRKPYGYTF
J: TRBJ1-2
V: TRBV7-9
size: many
D: .

DNA: TGTGCCAGCAGCTTAGTTTCGGAACCTTACACCTTC
CDR3: CASSLVSEPYTF
J: TRBJ1-2
V: TRBV7-8
size: .
D: .

DNA: TGTGCCAGCAGTTTCTTGGCTAGCGGGGGCCTAGTCACAGATACGCAGTATTTT
CDR3: CASSFLASGGLVTDTQYF
J: TRBJ2-3
V: TRBV6-2/TRBV6-3
size: once
D: TRBD2

DNA: TGTGCCAGCAGCGCTAGGGACCCTCCCTACGAGCAGTACTTC
CDR3: CASSARDPPYEQYF
J: TRBJ2-7
V: TRBV7-2
size: many
D: .

DNA: TGTGCCAGCAGCCAACCGGGACAGGGAGAGACCCAGTACTTC
CDR3: CASSQPGQGETQYF
J: TRBJ2-5
V: TRBV5-5
size: .
D: TRBD1

DNA: TGTGCCAGCTCCAGCCGAGAGTGGGAGCTCTTCGCCAACGTCCTGACTTTC
CDR3: CASSSREWELFANVLTF
J: TRBJ2-6
V: TRBV7-2
size: medium-sized
D: .

DNA: TGTGCCAGCAGCCATTCATCCCAGTCAGCCAAAAACATTCAGTACTTC
CDR3: CASSHSSQSAKNIQYF
J: TRBJ2-4
V: TRBV4-2
size: few
D: .

DNA: TGTGCCAGCAGTCCCCAGAGCTCCTACGAGCAGTACTTC
CDR3: CASSPQSSYEQYF
J: TRBJ2-7
V: TRBV27
size: .
D: .

DNA: TGTGCCAGCAGTGAGGAAAGGGGCCAGAACGAGCAGTACTTC
CDR3: CASSEERGQNEQYF
J: TRBJ2-7
V: TRBV2
size: few
D: .

DNA: TGCGCCAGCAGCCAACCCCCGGGACAGGGGAAGAGTATCCAGTACTTC
CDR3: CASSQPPGQGKSIQYF
J: TRBJ2-5
V: TRBV4-1
size: few
D: TRBD1

DNA: TGTGCCAGCCTCGACAGGAGCTATGGCTACACCTTC
CDR3: CASLDRSYGYTF
J: TRBJ1-2
V: TRBV7-2
size: few
D: .

DNA: TGTGCCACCAGCAGACAGGGCAGGGGGTTGAACACTGAAGCTTTCTTT
CDR3: CATSRQGRGLNTEAFF
J: TRBJ1-1
V: TRBV15
size: many
D: TRBD1

DNA: TGTGCCAGCAGTACTAGCGGGGAAGAGACCCAGTACTTC
CDR3: CASSTSGEETQYF
J: TRBJ2-5
V: TRBV12-3/TRBV12-4
size: .
D: TRBD2

DNA: TGTGCCAGCAGTTACGACTATCGAGAGACCCAGTACTTC
CDR3: CASSYDYRETQYF
J: TRBJ2-5
V: TRBV6-5
size: few
D: .

DNA: TGTGCCAGCAGTTACGCGGGACCCCTCGGCGGAACCTACGAGCAGTACTTC
CDR3: CASSYAGPLGGTYEQYF
J: TRBJ2-7
V: TRBV6-5
size: .
D: .

DNA: TGTGCCAGCTCCCCCTCCAGAAGTGGAAATGAAAAACTGTTTTTT
CDR3: CASSPSRSGNEKLFF
J: TRBJ1-4
V: TRBV18
size: few
D: .

DNA: TGTGCCAGCAGTTACCTCGATTTCCAATCGTTGGGTACTCTGGACACCGGGGAGCTGTTTTTT
CDR3: CASSYLDFQSLGTLDTGELFF
J: TRBJ2-2
V: TRBV6-6
size: .
D: .

DNA: TGTGCCAGCAGTGAAGCGCTTTACCCCTACTCTAGCACAGATACGCAGTATTTT
CDR3: CASSEALYPYSSTDTQYF
J: TRBJ2-3
V: TRBV6-1
size: .
D: .

DNA: TGTGCTAGTGGTCGGACAGGGGAGAATAGCAATCAGCCCCAGCATTTT
CDR3: CASGRTGENSNQPQHF
J: TRBJ1-5
V: TRBV12-5
size: .
D: TRBD1

DNA: TGTGCCGACAGAGGGGAGTATGGCTACACCTTC
CDR3: CADRGEYGYTF
J: TRBJ1-2
V: TRBV6-6
size: many
D: .

DNA: TGCAGCGTTGATAGGAGGGGCAACACCGGGGAGCTGTTTTTT
CDR3: CSVDRRGNTGELFF
J: TRBJ2-2
V: TRBV29-1
size: .
D: .

DNA: TGTGCCAGCAGCTTACTGGGGAGCTCCTACAATGAGCAGTTCTTC
CDR3: CASSLLGSSYNEQFF
J: TRBJ2-1
V: TRBV7-2
size: .
D: .

DNA: TGCGCCAGCAGCCAAGAAGGGACAGTTAATGAAAAACTGTTTTTT
CDR3: CASSQEGTVNEKLFF
J: TRBJ1-4
V: TRBV4-3
size: once
D: TRBD1

DNA: TGCGCCAGCAGCCAACTGGGGGGCAATGCCTACGAGCAGTACTTC
CDR3: CASSQLGGNAYEQYF
J: TRBJ2-7
V: TRBV4-1
size: few
D: .

DNA: TGTGCCAGCTCCGACAGGACTAGCTATAAATACTCCTACAATGAGCAGTTCTTC
CDR3: CASSDRTSYKYSYNEQFF
J: TRBJ2-1
V: TRBV7-2
size: many
D: TRBD2

DNA: TGTGCCAGCAGCGCACCAGGCTCTGGGGCCAACGTCCTGACTTTC
CDR3: CASSAPGSGANVLTF
J: TRBJ2-6
V: TRBV7-8
size: many
D: .

DNA: TGTGCCAGCAGCTCGGGGTGGGAGACCCAGTACTTC
CDR3: CASSSGWETQYF
J: TRBJ2-5
V: TRBV13
size: .
D: .

DNA: TGTGCCAGCAGTTACTCGATCGGCTCCTACGAGCAGTACTTC
CDR3: CASSYSIGSYEQYF
J: TRBJ2-7
V: TRBV6-6
size: .
D: .

DNA: TGTGCCAGCAGCTTTCAGGGGGCGCGGTATGGCTACACCTTC
CDR3: CASSFQGARYGYTF
J: TRBJ1-2
V: TRBV7-2
size: many
D: TRBD1

DNA: TGTGCCAGCAGCTCTCAAGGAGTATATGGCTCTGGAAACACCATATATTTT
CDR3: CASSSQGVYGSGNTIYF
J: TRBJ1-3
V: TRBV9
size: many
D: .

DNA: TGTGCCAGCAGCCAAGATAGTAATGGCGGCCCTAATGAAAAACTGTTTTTT
CDR3: CASSQDSNGGPNEKLFF
J: TRBJ1-4
V: TRBV4-2
size: many
D: .

DNA: TGTGCCAGCAACAACCCGGCCATAGGGGATTCCTACAATGAGCAGTTCTTC
CDR3: CASNNPAIGDSYNEQFF
J: TRBJ2-1
V: TRBV7-8
size: many
D: .

DNA: TGCAGTGGAGGGCAGTTGAACACTGAAGCTTTCTTT
CDR3: CSGGQLNTEAFF
J: TRBJ1-1
V: TRBV20-1
size: .
D: .

DNA: TGTGCCAGCAGCTTAAATTTGGAGGAGAGGGATCAGCCCCAGCATTTT
CDR3: CASSLNLEERDQPQHF
J: TRBJ1-5
V: TRBV7-8
size: many
D: .

DNA: TGCAGTGCGCCACGGGGGGACGACTACGAGCAGTACTTC
CDR3: CSAPRGDDYEQYF
J: TRBJ2-7
V: TRBV20-1
size: .
D: TRBD2

DNA: TGTGCCAGTAGTATGCTGAAGACAGGGGGCTACTACGAGCAGTACTTC
CDR3: CASSMLKTGGYYEQYF
J: TRBJ2-7
V: TRBV19
size: .
D: TRBD1

DNA: TGTGCCAGCAGCAGCGCGGGCAGGATCACTGAAGCTTTCTTT
CDR3: CASSSAGRITEAFF
J: TRBJ1-1
V: TRBV7-9
size: many
D: .

DNA: TGTGCCAGCACCGACCGCGACGTGGATACGCAGTATTTT
CDR3: CASTDRDVDTQYF
J: TRBJ2-3
V: TRBV7-8
size: .
D: .

DNA: TGTGCCAGCAGTTCTGGGACAGGGTGGGATAACAATCAGCCCCAGCATTTT
CDR3: CASSSGTGWDNNQPQHF
J: TRBJ1-5
V: TRBV12-3/TRBV12-4
size: .
D: TRBD1

DNA: TGTGCCAGCAGTACAGCCTTGGGACAGGGAAATGGCTACACCTTC
CDR3: CASSTALGQGNGYTF
J: TRBJ1-2
V: TRBV6-5
size: .
D: TRBD1

DNA: TGTGCCAGCAGCCGTTCAGGGTCTGACGAAAAACTGTTTTTT
CDR3: CASSRSGSDEKLFF
J: TRBJ1-4
V: TRBV12-3/TRBV12-4
size: .
D: .

DNA: TGTGCCAGCAGTTTACCGATGGGCGGGGAAAAACTGTTTTTT
CDR3: CASSLPMGGEKLFF
J: TRBJ1-4
V: TRBV28
size: many
D: .